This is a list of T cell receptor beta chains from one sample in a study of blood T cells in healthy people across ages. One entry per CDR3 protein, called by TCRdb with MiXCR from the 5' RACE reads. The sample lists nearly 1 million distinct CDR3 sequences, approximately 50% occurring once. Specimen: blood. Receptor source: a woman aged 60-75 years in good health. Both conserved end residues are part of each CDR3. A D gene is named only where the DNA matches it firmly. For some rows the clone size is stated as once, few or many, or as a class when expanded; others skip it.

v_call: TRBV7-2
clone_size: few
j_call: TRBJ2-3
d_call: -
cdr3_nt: TGTGCCAGCAGCTTAGGCTTTATGGGCACGCAGTATTTT
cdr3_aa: CASSLGFMGTQYF

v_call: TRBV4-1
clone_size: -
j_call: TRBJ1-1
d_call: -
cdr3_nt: TGCGCCAGCAGCCAAGTCGGGGGCAACCCCCGCGGGAACACTGAAGCTTTCTTT
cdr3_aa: CASSQVGGNPRGNTEAFF

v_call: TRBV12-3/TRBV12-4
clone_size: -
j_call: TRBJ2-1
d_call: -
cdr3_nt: TGTGCCAGCAACTCTGACAGGACCTACAATGAGCAGTTCTTC
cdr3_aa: CASNSDRTYNEQFF

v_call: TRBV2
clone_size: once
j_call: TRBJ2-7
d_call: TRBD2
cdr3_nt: TGTGCCAGCAGTGGACCGGGACTAGCGGGAAGGTCCTACGAGCAGTACTTC
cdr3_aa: CASSGPGLAGRSYEQYF

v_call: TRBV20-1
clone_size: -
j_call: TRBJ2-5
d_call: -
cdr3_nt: TGCAGTGCTAAGCGTGCAGAGACCCAGTACTTC
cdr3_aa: CSAKRAETQYF

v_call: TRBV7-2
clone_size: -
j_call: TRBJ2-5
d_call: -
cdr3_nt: TGTGCCAGCAACCCGGACACAACCCAAGAGACCCAGTACTTC
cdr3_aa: CASNPDTTQETQYF

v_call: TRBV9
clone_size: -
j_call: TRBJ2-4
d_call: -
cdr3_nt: TGTGCCAGCAGCCCAGAGGCTATTAAAAACATTCAGTACTTC
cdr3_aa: CASSPEAIKNIQYF

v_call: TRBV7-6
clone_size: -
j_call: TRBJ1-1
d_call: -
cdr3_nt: TGTGCCAGCAGCTTAGCGCGCGGACATACCATCACTGAAGCTTTCTTT
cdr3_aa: CASSLARGHTITEAFF

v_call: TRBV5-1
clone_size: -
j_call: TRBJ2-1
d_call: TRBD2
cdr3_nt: TGCGCCAGCAGCTTGGCGAGAAGCGGGAGTTGGGATGAGCAGTTCTTC
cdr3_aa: CASSLARSGSWDEQFF

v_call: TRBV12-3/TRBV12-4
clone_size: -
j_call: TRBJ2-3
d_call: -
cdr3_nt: TGTGCCAGCAGCCTGATCACAGATATGCAGTATTTT
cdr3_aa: CASSLITDMQYF

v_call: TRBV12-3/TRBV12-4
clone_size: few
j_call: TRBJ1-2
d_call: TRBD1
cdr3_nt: TGTGCCAGCAGATCAACCCTGGGCAGGACAGGTCGTAGTTATGGCTACACCTTC
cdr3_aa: CASRSTLGRTGRSYGYTF

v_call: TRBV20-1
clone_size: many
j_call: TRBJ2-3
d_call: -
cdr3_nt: TGCAGTGCCACCGCCGTTGGGGGAGATACGCAGTATTTT
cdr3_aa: CSATAVGGDTQYF

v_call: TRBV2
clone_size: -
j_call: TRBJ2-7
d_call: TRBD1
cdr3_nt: TGTGCCAGATCCCGGGACAGGGAAACCCAGTACTTC
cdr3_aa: CARSRDRETQYF

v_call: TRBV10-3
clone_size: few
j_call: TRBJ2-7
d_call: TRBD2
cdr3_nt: TGTGCCATCAAAGCGGGAGTCACCCACGAGCAGTACTTC
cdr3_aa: CAIKAGVTHEQYF

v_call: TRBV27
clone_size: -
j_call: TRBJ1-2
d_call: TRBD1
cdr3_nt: TGTGCCAGCAAGGACAGGGGGCTGAATGGCTACACCTTC
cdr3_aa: CASKDRGLNGYTF

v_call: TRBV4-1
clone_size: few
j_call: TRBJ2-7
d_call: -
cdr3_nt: TGCGCCAGCAGCCAAGGGCCACACAGGTTCTACGAGCAGTACTTC
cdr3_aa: CASSQGPHRFYEQYF

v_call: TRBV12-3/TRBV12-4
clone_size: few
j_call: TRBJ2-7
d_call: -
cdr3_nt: TGTGCCAGCAGTTTTGGACCCCCAGGGGGGTACGAGCAGTACTTC
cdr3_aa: CASSFGPPGGYEQYF

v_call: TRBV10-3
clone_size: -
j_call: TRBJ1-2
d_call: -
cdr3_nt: TGTGCCATCAGTGAGTGGGGCTCGGATGGCTACACCTTC
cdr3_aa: CAISEWGSDGYTF

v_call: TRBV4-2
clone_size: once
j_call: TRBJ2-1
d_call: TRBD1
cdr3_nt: TGTGTCAGCAGCCAAGAGGGGGACAGTGGCGCTGAGCAGTTCTTC
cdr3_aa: CVSSQEGDSGAEQFF

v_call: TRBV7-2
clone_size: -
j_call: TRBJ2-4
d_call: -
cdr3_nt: TGTGCCAGCAGCTTCCCAGGACATGCCGATATGGCCAAAAACATTCAGTACTTC
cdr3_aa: CASSFPGHADMAKNIQYF

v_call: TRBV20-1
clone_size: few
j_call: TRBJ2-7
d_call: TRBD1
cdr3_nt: TGCAGTGTTTCCAGTCCGGGACAGGGTTTGACCTACGAGCAGTACTTC
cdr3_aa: CSVSSPGQGLTYEQYF

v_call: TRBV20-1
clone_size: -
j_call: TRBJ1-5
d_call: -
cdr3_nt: TGCAGTGCTAGAGTCAAGGAGATGACCTATAGCAATCAGCCCCAGCATTTT
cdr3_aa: CSARVKEMTYSNQPQHF

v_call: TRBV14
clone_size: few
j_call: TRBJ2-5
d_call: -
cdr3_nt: TGTGCCAGCAGCGGCACCCTCTCACAGGGCATCCCTGAGACCCAGTACTTC
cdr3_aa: CASSGTLSQGIPETQYF

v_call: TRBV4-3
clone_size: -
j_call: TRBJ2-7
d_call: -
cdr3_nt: TGCGCCAGCAGCAGAACCAGGATGACCTACGAGCAGTACTTC
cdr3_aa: CASSRTRMTYEQYF

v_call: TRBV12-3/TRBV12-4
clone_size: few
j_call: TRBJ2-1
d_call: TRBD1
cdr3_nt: TGTGCCAGCATTTCGGGACAGGCATGTGAGCAGTTCTTC
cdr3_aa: CASISGQACEQFF

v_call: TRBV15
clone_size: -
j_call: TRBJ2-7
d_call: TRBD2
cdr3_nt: TGTGCCACCAGCAGGGGCGGACTAGCGGGAGGGAACGAGCAGTACTTC
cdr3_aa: CATSRGGLAGGNEQYF

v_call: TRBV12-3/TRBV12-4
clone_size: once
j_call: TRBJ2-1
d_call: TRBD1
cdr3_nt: TGTGCCAGCAGACAGGGACAGGGATTCTACAATGAGCAGTTCTTC
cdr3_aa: CASRQGQGFYNEQFF

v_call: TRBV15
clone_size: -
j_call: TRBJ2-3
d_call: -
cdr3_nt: TGTGCCACCAGCAGAGATGGGCCAGATACGCAGTATTTT
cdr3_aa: CATSRDGPDTQYF

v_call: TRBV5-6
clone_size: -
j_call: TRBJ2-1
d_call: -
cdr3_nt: TGTGCCAGCAGCCCGACCTCGTGGGTCGGGAATGAGCAGTTCTTC
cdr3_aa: CASSPTSWVGNEQFF

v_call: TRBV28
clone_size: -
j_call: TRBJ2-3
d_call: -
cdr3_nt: TGTGCCAGCAGTTTGATCGCCGGGAGCTCCGGAGATACGCAGTATTTT
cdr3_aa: CASSLIAGSSGDTQYF

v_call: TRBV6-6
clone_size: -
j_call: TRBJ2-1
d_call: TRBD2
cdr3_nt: TGTGCCAGCAGTGACTCCACTAGCGACAATGAGCAGTTCTTC
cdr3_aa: CASSDSTSDNEQFF

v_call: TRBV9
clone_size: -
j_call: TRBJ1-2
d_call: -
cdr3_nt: TGTGCCAGCAGCCCCTACCCTACACCCGTGGATATCTATGGCTACACCTTC
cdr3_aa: CASSPYPTPVDIYGYTF

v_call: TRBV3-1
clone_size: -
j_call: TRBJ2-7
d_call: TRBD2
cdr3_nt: TGCGCCAGCAGCCAAGCTAGCGGGGGCCCCTACGAGCAGTACTTC
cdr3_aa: CASSQASGGPYEQYF

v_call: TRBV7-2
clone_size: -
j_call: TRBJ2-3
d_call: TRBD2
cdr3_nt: TGTGCCAGCAGTTTAAGGAGCTTTGCGGGGGTGAACACAGATACGCAGTATTTT
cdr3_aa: CASSLRSFAGVNTDTQYF

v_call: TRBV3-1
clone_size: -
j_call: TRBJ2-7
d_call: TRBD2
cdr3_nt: TGTGCCAGCAGCCAACACCCAGCGGGAGGGCTCGAGCAGTACTTC
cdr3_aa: CASSQHPAGGLEQYF

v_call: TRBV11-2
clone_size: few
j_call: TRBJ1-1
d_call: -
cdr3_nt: TGTGCCAGCAGCGGGTGGGAGTCCGAAGCTTTCTTT
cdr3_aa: CASSGWESEAFF

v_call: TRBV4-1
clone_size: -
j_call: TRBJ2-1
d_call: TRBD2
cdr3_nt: TGCGCCAGCAGCCAAGAGACTAGCGAGAACTACTACAATGAGCAGTTCTTC
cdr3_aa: CASSQETSENYYNEQFF

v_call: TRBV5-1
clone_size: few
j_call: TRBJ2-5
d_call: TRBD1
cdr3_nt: TGCGCCAGCAGCCGAGAGGGGGCCCCTGAGGTAGAGACCCAGTACTTC
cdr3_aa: CASSREGAPEVETQYF

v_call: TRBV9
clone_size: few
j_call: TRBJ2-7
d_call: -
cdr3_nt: TGTGCCAGCAGCCCCCGACTAGGGGACTCCTACGAGCAGTACTTC
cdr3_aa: CASSPRLGDSYEQYF

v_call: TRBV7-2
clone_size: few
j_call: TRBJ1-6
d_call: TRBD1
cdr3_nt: TGTGCCAGCAGCTTCGACAGGGGAGGTTCACCCCTCCACTTT
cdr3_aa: CASSFDRGGSPLHF

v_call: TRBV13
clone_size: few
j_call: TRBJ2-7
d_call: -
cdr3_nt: TGTGCCAGCAGCTTAGGTGCTAGCGTGAGCCACGAGCAGTACTTC
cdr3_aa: CASSLGASVSHEQYF

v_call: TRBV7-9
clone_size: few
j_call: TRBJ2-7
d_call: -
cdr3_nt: TGTGCCAGCAGCTTAGGCTCTAGCGCTAGCTCCTACGAGCAGTACTTC
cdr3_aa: CASSLGSSASSYEQYF

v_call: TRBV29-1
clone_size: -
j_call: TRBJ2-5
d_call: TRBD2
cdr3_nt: TGCAGCGTCCTACTCCGGGACTACCACTACAATGAGCAGTACTTC
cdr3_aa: CSVLLRDYHYNEQYF

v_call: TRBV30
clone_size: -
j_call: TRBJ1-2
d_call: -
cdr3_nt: TGTGCCTGGAGTGTACTTAGGACGTCCTTAGATGGCTACACCTTC
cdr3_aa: CAWSVLRTSLDGYTF